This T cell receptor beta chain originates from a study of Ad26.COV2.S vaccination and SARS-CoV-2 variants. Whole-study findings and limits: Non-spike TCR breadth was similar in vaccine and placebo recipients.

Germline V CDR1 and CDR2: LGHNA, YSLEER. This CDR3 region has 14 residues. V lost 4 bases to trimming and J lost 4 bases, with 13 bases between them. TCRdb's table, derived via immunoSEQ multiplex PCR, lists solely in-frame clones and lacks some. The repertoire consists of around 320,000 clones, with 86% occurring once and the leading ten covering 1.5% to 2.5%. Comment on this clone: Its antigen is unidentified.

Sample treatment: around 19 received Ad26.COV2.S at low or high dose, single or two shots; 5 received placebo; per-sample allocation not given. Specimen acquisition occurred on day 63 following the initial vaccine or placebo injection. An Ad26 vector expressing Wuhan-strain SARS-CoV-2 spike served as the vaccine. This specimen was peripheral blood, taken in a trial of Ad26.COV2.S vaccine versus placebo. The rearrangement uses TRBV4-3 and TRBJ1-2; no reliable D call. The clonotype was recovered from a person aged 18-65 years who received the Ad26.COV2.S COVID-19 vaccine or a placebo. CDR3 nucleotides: TGCGCCAGCAGCCCTGGACCTGGCACCTATGGCTACACCTTC. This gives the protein CASSPGPGTYGYTF.